This TCR beta chain was sequenced in a study of blood T cell repertoires in COVID-19. V lost 5 bases, J lost 4 bases, and 15 bases lay in between. Looked up from germline, CDR1 is MNHEY and CDR2 is SVGEGT. CDR3 size: 15 residues. TCRdb keeps only in-frame clones here, not all; method: immunoSEQ multiplex PCR. The sample carries about 400,000 clones, more than 75% recorded once. The chain combines TRBV6-2 or TRBV6-3 with TRBJ2-1; D might be TRBD2 (6 bases). The TCR comes from a woman in her twenties or thirties who had recovered from COVID-19. Sequenced input: PBMCs or T cells enriched from blood (not recorded which). The CDR3 DNA reads TGTGCCAGCAGTCCCTACCGGGAGCTTTACAATGAGCAGTTCTTC. It codes for CASSPYRELYNEQFF.